The 5 T cell receptor beta chains listed next were all sequenced from one sample in a study of blood T cell repertoires in COVID-19. Some clones are missing from TCRdb's copy, which holds only in-frame ones; the method was immunoSEQ multiplex PCR. The table shows some 58,000 clones, with about 91% occurring only once. Specimen: peripheral blood. Every receptor here comes from a man aged 45-65 years with active COVID-19.

The chain uses TRBV28 and TRBJ2-7; D ambiguous. The CDR3 sequence is 13 residues long. Trimming left V 2 bases short and J 6 bases short, with 11 bases between. CDR1 MDHEN and CDR2 SYDVKM come from the germline V gene. The CDR3 protein is CASSLTPSGEQYF. The CDR3 region has the DNA TGTGCCAGCAGTTTAACCCCCTCGGGCGAGCAGTACTTC.

The chain employs TRBV11-2 and TRBJ1-6; 9 nucleotides agree with TRBD1. Germline V gives CDR1 SGHAT, CDR2 FQNNGV. The CDR3 spans 16 residues. V shed 5 bases and J 9 bases; nucleotides not matched to a gene: 11. The CDR3 nucleotides read TGTGCCAGCAGCCCAAACCGGGACAGGGATGCTTCACCCCTCCACTTT. Its translation is CASSPNRDRDASPLHF.

The rearrangement joins TRBV5-1 to TRBJ1-2, with D tentatively TRBD1 (6 bases). V lost 0 bases, J lost 4 bases, and 13 bases lay in between. Germline assignment: CDR1 SGHRS and CDR2 YFSETQ. The CDR3 has 15 amino acids. The CDR3 protein is CASSLEGGLVYGYTF. The CDR3 region has the DNA TGCGCCAGCAGCTTGGAGGGGGGGCTCGTCTATGGCTACACCTTC.

This clone was detected once. This rearrangement joins TRBV4-1 to TRBJ2-2; 9 nucleotides match TRBD2. The V and J ends lost 2 bases and 5 bases, in that order; junction bases with no gene match: 6. This CDR3 contains 16 residues. The germline gives CDR1 MGHRA, CDR2 YSYEKL. CDR3: CASSQISGRGTGELFF. The CDR3 region has the DNA TGCGCCAGCAGCCAAATTAGCGGGAGAGGAACCGGGGAGCTGTTTTTT.

This chain links TRBV7-8 with TRBJ1-1, with D unresolved. Germline values: CDR1 SGHVS, CDR2 FQNEAQ. Trimming cost V 1 base and J 8 bases, with 5 bases left between them. CDR3 size: 11 residues. CDR3 amino acids: CASSLGGEAFF. The DNA for the CDR3 is TGTGCCAGCAGCTTAGGAGGCGAAGCTTTCTTT.